The clone carrying this T cell receptor beta chain was observed once. The target antigen is unknown. This record comes from a study of shared clonotypes between healthy human individuals. Germline V CDR1 and CDR2: ENHRY, SYGVKD. The V end lost 6 bases, the J end lost 2 bases, and 12 bases lay between the germline ends. This CDR3 contains 14 residues. Sequencing used immunoSEQ multiplex PCR; TCRdb keeps in-frame clones, though not all of them. This table has over a million clones, roughly 96% appearing once. CD4+ cell separation produced CD45RA+ naive and CD45RA-negative memory subsets. General observations from the study: Clonotypes not shared had lower generation probabilities than those common to all four donors.

This chain connects TRBV10-3 to TRBJ2-3, with a possible D match to TRBD2 (5 bases). The source of this sequence is a man in his thirties or forties in good health. Sequenced: naive CD4+ T cells sorted from blood. Subset reported: CD45RA+ positively selected. The CDR3 spells CAISAGGLTDTQYF. The CDR3 DNA is TGTGCCATCAGCGCGGGCGGACTCACAGATACGCAGTATTTT.